This T cell receptor (beta chain) was observed in a study of T cell repertoires in cytomegalovirus infection. Study observations and caveats: It was HLA-C-restricted CMV-specific TCR beta clonotypes that dominated the response ex vivo. Summed frequency of public TCR beta families distinguished CMV carriers with the relevant HLA.

The CDR3 extends over 16 amino acids. V shed 5 bases and J shed 4 bases, with 18 bases lying between them. Germline-derived CDR1 and CDR2 are SGHAT and FQNNGV. On this clonotype: Antigen unknown.

TCRdb independently ran MiXCR on the reads; one entry per CDR3 protein. The table shows a few hundred thousand distinct CDR3 sequences, with around 20% occurring only once. The sequencing used cultured PBMCs, collected from culture after CMV antigen stimulation. The rearrangement uses TRBV11-2 and TRBJ1-3, with a weak D call TRBD1 (5 bases). The clonotype was recovered from a human donor in good health (CMV status not recorded). Some clones in this sample may be carry-over from other donors' samples. DNA for the CDR3: TGTGCCAGCAGCCCCCGGGGCTTGGGGGACGGAAACACCATATATTTT. Translating it yields CASSPRGLGDGNTIYF.